These T cell receptor beta chains were read from a single sample in a study of CD8 T cells in ankylosing spondylitis. TCRdb redid the calling of the 5' RACE reads with MiXCR, one entry per CDR3 protein. The table lists some 700,000 distinct CDR3 sequences, under 20% of them singletons. Sequenced input: blood, either unsorted or a sorted T cell fraction (not recorded which). Source of these receptors: a male donor with ankylosing spondylitis. The CDR3 runs from the conserved cysteine through the conserved F or W.

J: TRBJ2-3; V: TRBV7-9; CDR3: CASSFPLGGHEDTQYF
J: TRBJ2-5; V: TRBV12-3/TRBV12-4; CDR3: CATGTSGGHTGETQYF
J: TRBJ2-1; V: TRBV20-1; CDR3: CSANPLAGYEQFF
J: TRBJ1-1; V: TRBV4-3; CDR3: CASSPRARGTEAFF
J: TRBJ2-7; V: TRBV12-3/TRBV12-4; CDR3: CASSLTGTTYEQYF
J: TRBJ2-7; V: TRBV14; CDR3: CASSQSSGTGEYEQYF
J: TRBJ1-5; V: TRBV30; CDR3: CAWSSNGGAGQPQHF
J: TRBJ2-3; V: TRBV5-1; CDR3: CASSSTGEGTQYF
J: TRBJ2-3; V: TRBV20-1; CDR3: CSAASAYLAGGPDTQYF
J: TRBJ1-5; V: TRBV12-3/TRBV12-4; CDR3: CASSARDRDQPQHF
J: TRBJ2-7; V: TRBV18; CDR3: CASSSNVPGQIYEQYF
J: TRBJ2-3; V: TRBV12-3/TRBV12-4; CDR3: CASSLERGSTDTQYF
J: TRBJ2-3; V: TRBV6-5; CDR3: CASSYLVGPADTQYF
J: TRBJ2-5; V: TRBV27; CDR3: CASSGTIAGGWETQYF
J: TRBJ2-1; V: TRBV5-1; CDR3: CASSSRLAGYYNEQFF
J: TRBJ2-6; V: TRBV6-1; CDR3: CASSEALWGSGANVLTF
J: TRBJ2-3; V: TRBV7-2; CDR3: CASSFYTDTQYF
J: TRBJ2-5; V: TRBV5-1; CDR3: CASKSQPTGLKETQYF
J: TRBJ2-7; V: TRBV29-1; CDR3: CSVGLADSSYEQYF
J: TRBJ1-5; V: TRBV24-1; CDR3: CATSSGDSNQPQHF
J: TRBJ2-3; V: TRBV24-1; CDR3: CATSTSDTDTQYF
J: TRBJ2-7; V: TRBV19; CDR3: CASSWDSETYEQYF
J: TRBJ1-6; V: TRBV20-1; CDR3: CSARAVGRAYSPLHF
J: TRBJ2-5; V: TRBV6-5; CDR3: CASSYRAARGETQYF
J: TRBJ1-3; V: TRBV5-1; CDR3: CASSLGWTSGNTIYF
J: TRBJ2-7; V: TRBV6-1; CDR3: CASSEVLTGAYEQYF
J: TRBJ2-2; V: TRBV14; CDR3: CASSQGPGELFF
J: TRBJ1-6; V: TRBV5-1; CDR3: CASRVDNSPLHF
J: TRBJ1-5; V: TRBV15; CDR3: CATSRGDRQGPYSNQPQHF
J: TRBJ1-3; V: TRBV4-3; CDR3: CASSQDWAGNTIYF
J: TRBJ2-2; V: TRBV9; CDR3: CASGGRNTGELFF
J: TRBJ2-7; V: TRBV5-1; CDR3: CASSLEPSLFSYEQYF
J: TRBJ1-1; V: TRBV5-1; CDR3: CASSSRTGGYDTEAFF
J: TRBJ1-5; V: TRBV12-3/TRBV12-4; CDR3: CASSYWTDNQPQHF
J: TRBJ2-7; V: TRBV6-5; CDR3: CASSYSIMSDEQYF
J: TRBJ2-7; V: TRBV6-2/TRBV6-3; CDR3: CASAEVGVKEQYF
J: TRBJ2-7; V: TRBV5-1; CDR3: CASSLGPTSGEQYF
J: TRBJ2-1; V: TRBV4-3; CDR3: CASSQGHDPSYNEQFF
J: TRBJ2-5; V: TRBV20-1; CDR3: CSAIAQETQYF
J: TRBJ1-2; V: TRBV15; CDR3: CATSRDRGRTWNDYGYTF
J: TRBJ2-1; V: TRBV25-1; CDR3: CASSPQTSYNEQFF
J: TRBJ2-5; V: TRBV5-1; CDR3: CASSLIPGQETQYF
J: TRBJ2-5; V: TRBV5-1; CDR3: CASSLGHGTGGKETQYF
J: TRBJ1-2; V: TRBV6-5; CDR3: CASSYSTRTGNQYGYTF
J: TRBJ2-1; V: TRBV29-1; CDR3: CSDLTDYNEQFF
J: TRBJ2-5; V: TRBV3-1; CDR3: CATTRRGGNGETQYF
J: TRBJ2-1; V: TRBV12-3/TRBV12-4; CDR3: CASSSGLASEQFF
J: TRBJ2-5; V: TRBV24-1; CDR3: CATSDPLAGETQYF
J: TRBJ2-7; V: TRBV12-3/TRBV12-4; CDR3: CASTLGMIYYEQYF
J: TRBJ2-7; V: TRBV3-1; CDR3: CASSQTGLANFKYF
J: TRBJ1-2; V: TRBV7-2; CDR3: CASSLGGANYGYTF
J: TRBJ2-7; V: TRBV5-1; CDR3: CASSLRQGNYEQYF
J: TRBJ2-5; V: TRBV3-1; CDR3: CASSHWPGKTQYF
J: TRBJ1-2; V: TRBV20-1; CDR3: CSAREGFRAGYTF